The subject of this entry is one T cell receptor (beta chain). Its antigen is not identified. The entry originates in a study of vaccination and CD4 T cells after COVID-19. At the level of the study: Cells were stimulated with overlapping spike peptides from SARS-CoV-2, HCoV-NL63, HCoV-OC43 and HCoV-229E.

Treatment of the sample: 10-day PBMC culture with coronavirus spike peptide pools or control peptides (ViraFEST assay). Culture of two million PBMCs per well took place with about 9 IU/ml IL-2 and roughly 9.5 ug/ml peptide pools. Scientists ran DNA taken from cultured CD4+ T cells through the Oncomine TCR Beta short-read assay for sequencing. TCRdb re-derived calls from the PCR reads in MiXCR, one entry per CDR3 protein. This sample yields 15,000 to 20,000 distinct CDR3 sequences, of which about 60% are seen a single time; 7.5% to 9.5% belongs to the top ten. In germline, CDR1 is SEHNR, CDR2 FQNEAQ (reference sequence). The CDR3 length is 15 residues. V trimming: 1 base; J trimming: 4 bases; junction bases outside the gene matches: 5.

This clonotype was sampled from a human donor who had recovered from COVID-19. The rearrangement joins TRBV7-9 to TRBJ2-5; 8 bases are a match to TRBD1. Source material: CD4+ T cells from blood, cultured in vitro. The chain's CDR3 is CASSLGTGLGETQYF. The CDR3 coding sequence is TGTGCCAGCAGCTTAGGGACAGGGTTAGGAGAGACCCAGTACTTC.